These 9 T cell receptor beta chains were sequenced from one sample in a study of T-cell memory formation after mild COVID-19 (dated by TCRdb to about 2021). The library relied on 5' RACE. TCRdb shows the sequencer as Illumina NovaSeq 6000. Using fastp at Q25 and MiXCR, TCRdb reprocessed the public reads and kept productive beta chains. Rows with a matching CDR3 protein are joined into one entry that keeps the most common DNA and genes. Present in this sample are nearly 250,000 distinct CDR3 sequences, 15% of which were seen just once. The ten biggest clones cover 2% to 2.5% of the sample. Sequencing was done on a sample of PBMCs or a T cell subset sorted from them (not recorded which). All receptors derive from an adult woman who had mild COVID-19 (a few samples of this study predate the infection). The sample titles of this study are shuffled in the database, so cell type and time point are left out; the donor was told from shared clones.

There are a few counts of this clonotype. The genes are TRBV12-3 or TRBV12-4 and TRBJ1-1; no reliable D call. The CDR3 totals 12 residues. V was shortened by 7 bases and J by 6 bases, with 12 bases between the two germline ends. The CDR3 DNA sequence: TGTGCCAGCACCCAGGTTGTGGCTGAAGCTTTCTTT. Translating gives CASTQVVAEAFF.

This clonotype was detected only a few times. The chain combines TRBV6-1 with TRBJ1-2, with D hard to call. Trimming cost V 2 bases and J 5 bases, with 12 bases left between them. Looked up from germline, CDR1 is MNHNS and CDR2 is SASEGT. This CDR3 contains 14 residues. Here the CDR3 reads CASSERRAVYGYTF. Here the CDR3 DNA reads TGTGCCAGCAGTGAACGAAGGGCCGTGTATGGCTACACCTTC.

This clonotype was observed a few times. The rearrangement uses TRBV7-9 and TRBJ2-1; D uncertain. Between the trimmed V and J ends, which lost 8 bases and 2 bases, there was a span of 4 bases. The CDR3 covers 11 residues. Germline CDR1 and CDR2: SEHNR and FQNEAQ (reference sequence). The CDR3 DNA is TGTGCCAGCGAAGCCTACAATGAGCAGTTCTTC. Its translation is CASEAYNEQFF.

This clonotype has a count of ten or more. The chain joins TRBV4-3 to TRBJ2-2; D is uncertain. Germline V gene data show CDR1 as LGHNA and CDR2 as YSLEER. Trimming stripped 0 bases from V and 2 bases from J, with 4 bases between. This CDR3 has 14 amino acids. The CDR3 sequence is CASSQDPNTGELFF. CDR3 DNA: TGCGCCAGCAGCCAAGACCCCAACACCGGGGAGCTGTTTTTT.

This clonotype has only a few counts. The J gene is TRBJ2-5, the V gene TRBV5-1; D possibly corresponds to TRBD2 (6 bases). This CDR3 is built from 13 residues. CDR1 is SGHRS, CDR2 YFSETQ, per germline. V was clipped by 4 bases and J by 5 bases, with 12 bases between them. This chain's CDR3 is CASSTLARETQYF. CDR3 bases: TGCGCCAGCAGCACACTAGCCAGGGAGACCCAGTACTTC.

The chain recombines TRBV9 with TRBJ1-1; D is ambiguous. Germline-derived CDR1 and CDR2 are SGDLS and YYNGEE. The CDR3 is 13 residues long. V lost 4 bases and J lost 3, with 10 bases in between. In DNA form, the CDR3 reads TGTGCCAGCAGCATGGCACGGGACACTGAAGCTTTCTTT. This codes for CASSMARDTEAFF.

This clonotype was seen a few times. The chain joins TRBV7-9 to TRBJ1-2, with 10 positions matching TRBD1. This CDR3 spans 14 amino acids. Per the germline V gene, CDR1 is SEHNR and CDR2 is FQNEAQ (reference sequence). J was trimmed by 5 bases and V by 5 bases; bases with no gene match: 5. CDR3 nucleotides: TGTGCCAGCAGCCAATCGGGACAGGGGTATGGCTACACCTTC. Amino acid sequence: CASSQSGQGYGYTF.

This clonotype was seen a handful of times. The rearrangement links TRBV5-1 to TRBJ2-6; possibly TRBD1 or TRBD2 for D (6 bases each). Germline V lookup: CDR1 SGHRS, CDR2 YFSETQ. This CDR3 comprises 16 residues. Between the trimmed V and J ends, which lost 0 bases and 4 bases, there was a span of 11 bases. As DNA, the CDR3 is TGCGCCAGCAGCTTGGAGGGGGGAACCGGGGCCAACGTCCTGACTTTC. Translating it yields CASSLEGGTGANVLTF. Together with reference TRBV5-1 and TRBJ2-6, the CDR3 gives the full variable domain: KAGVTQTPRYLIKTRGQQVTLSCSPISGHRSVSWYQQTPGQGLQFLFEYFSETQRNKGNFPGRFSGRQFSNSRSEMNVSTLELGDSALYLCASSLEGGTGANVLTFGAGSRLTVL.

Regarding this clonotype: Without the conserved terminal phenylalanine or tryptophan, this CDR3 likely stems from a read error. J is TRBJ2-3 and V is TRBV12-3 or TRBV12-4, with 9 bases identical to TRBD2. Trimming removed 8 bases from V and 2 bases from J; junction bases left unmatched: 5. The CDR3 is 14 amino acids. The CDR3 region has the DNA TGTGCCAGCCGTCCTAGCGGGGACACAGATACGCAGTATATT. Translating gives CASRPSGDTDTQYI.